The clone carrying this TCR beta chain was detected a few times. This sample also contains other DNA sequences that code for the same CDR3. The data were obtained in a study of PD-1 blockade in mismatch repair-deficient tumors. Germline CDR1 and CDR2: MRHNA and SNTAGT. V was shortened by 3 bases and J by 2 bases, with 6 bases between the two germline ends. The CDR3 is 13 residues long. TCRdb keeps only in-frame clones here, not all; method: immunoSEQ multiplex PCR. Among 120,000 or so clones listed, around 87% were seen once. Specimen: peripheral blood, collected 44 weeks after starting pembrolizumab. V and J are TRBV6-4 and TRBJ2-3; D is undetermined. The receptor was isolated from an adult with mismatch repair-deficient cancer. In DNA, the CDR3 is TGTGCCAGCAGTGAGAAGGACACAGATACGCAGTATTTT. Encoded protein: CASSEKDTDTQYF.